This TCR beta chain was profiled in a study of OX40 agonist ivuxolimab in advanced cancers. After removal of 5 bases from V and 0 bases from J, the junction contained 4 bases not matched to a gene. CDR1 is SEHNR, CDR2 FQNEAQ, per germline (reference sequence). The CDR3 totals 14 residues. The protocol was immunoSEQ multiplex PCR, while the TCRdb copy is restricted to in-frame clones and leaves out a portion. The table has some 28,000 clones, about 86% seen once. This clone was found a few times. Sequences were derived from CD4+ or CD8+ T cells sorted from blood, sampled in a trial of the OX40 agonist ivuxolimab. The V gene is TRBV7-9, the J gene TRBJ2-7, with TRBD1 identical over 7 bases. The receptor was derived from an adult with an advanced solid tumor such as melanoma, head and neck, liver or kidney cancer. The CDR3 loop reads CASSIRDSSYEQYF. In DNA, the CDR3 is TGTGCCAGCAGCATCCGGGACAGCTCCTACGAGCAGTACTTC.